This T cell receptor (beta chain) stems from a study of shared clonotypes between healthy human individuals. Overall study findings and caveats: With a handful of donors compared, around 5% of naive CD4 clonotypes were shared.

The J segment lost 2 bases and the V segment lost 7 bases, leaving 5 bases of the junction unmatched. The germline V gene encodes CDR1 MDHEN and CDR2 SYDVKM. This CDR3 contains 13 residues. Libraries were prepared by immunoSEQ multiplex PCR; TCRdb keeps only in-frame clonotypes and omits some of them. The sample has 2 million to 3 million clones; roughly 93% are singletons. Points on this clone: Its cognate antigen is unknown.

Donors comprised healthy HIV-negative adults lacking recent acute infections or vaccinations. The study separated CD4+ cells into CD45RA+ naive and CD45RA-negative memory subsets. The TCR sequence derives from a man aged 18 to 29 in good health. Some clones in this sample may be carry-over from other donors' samples. This chain uses TRBV28 with TRBJ2-7; 7 bases fit TRBD2. The sample taken for sequencing was naive CD4+ T cells from PBMCs. Subset indicated: CD45RA+ positively selected. DNA of the CDR3: TGTGCCAGCATTCGGGAGGCCCCCTACGAGCAGTACTTC. As protein: CASIREAPYEQYF. Full variable domain (missing parts from reference TRBV28 and TRBJ2-7): DVKVTQSSRYLVKRTGEKVFLECVQDMDHENMFWYRQDPGLGLRLIYFSYDVKMKEKGDIPEGYSVSREKKERFSLILESASTNQTSMYLCASIREAPYEQYFGPGTRLTVT.